Listed here is a single TCR beta chain. The data belong to a study of CD8+ T cells in alopecia areata. Study details: Treated patients received oral tofacitinib, 5 to 10 mg twice daily.

RNA, once extracted, was reverse transcribed into cDNA for use as the sequencing template. TCRdb's copy holds only in-frame clones and misses some; the assay was immunoSEQ multiplex PCR. The profile shows approximately 65,000 clones, 40% to 50% of them singletons. Alopecia areata patients gave lesional scalp punch biopsies and peripheral blood samples. Isolation of CD4+ and CD8+ T cells from PBMCs was achieved by sorting. The V and J ends lost 7 bases and 5 bases respectively, with 18 bases between them. The CDR3 is 13 amino acids. Looked up from germline, CDR1 is SQVTM and CDR2 is ANQGSEA. The genes are TRBV29-1 and TRBJ2-7, with no clear D. This material consisted of CD8+ T cells sorted from blood, taken at week 0. This clonotype originated in a human donor with alopecia areata. Here the CDR3 reads CSARLPGSHEQYF. DNA for the CDR3: TGCAGCGCTAGGTTGCCAGGCAGTCACGAGCAGTACTTC.